These T cell receptor beta chains were read from a single sample in a study of blood T cell repertoires in COVID-19. The repertoire was sequenced with immunoSEQ multiplex PCR; TCRdb's copy has only in-frame clones and lacks some. The sample includes a few hundred thousand clones, around nine tenths of them seen just once. Sequenced input: PBMCs or T cells enriched from blood (not recorded which). The receptors here all came from a woman between 18 and 30 years old who had recovered from COVID-19. Each CDR3 is given with its conserved first and last residue. The D gene is left open where the match is weak. Clone size appears in some rows only: once, few, many, or a class for an expanded clone.

D gene	clone size	V gene	J gene	CDR3 protein	CDR3 DNA
TRBD2	few	TRBV3-1/TRBV3-2	TRBJ2-7	CASSQAGGSYEQYF	TGTGCCAGCAGCCAAGCGGGGGGTTCCTACGAGCAGTACTTC
-	few	TRBV30	TRBJ1-2	CAWTGSPYGYTF	TGTGCCTGGACTGGGAGTCCCTATGGCTACACCTTC
-	once	TRBV5-6	TRBJ2-2	CASSRDGELFF	TGTGCCAGCAGCCGAGACGGGGAGCTGTTTTTT
-	-	TRBV3-1/TRBV3-2	TRBJ1-6	CASSHTPGTGSPLHF	TGTGCCAGCAGCCATACCCCAGGGACTGGTTCACCCCTCCACTTT
-	-	TRBV28	TRBJ1-1	CASSLSQGITEAFF	TGTGCCAGCAGTCTCTCTCAGGGGATTACTGAAGCTTTCTTT
-	-	TRBV10-3	TRBJ2-7	CAISDSTEYEQYF	TGTGCCATCAGCGACTCGACAGAATACGAGCAGTACTTC
-	few	TRBV25-1	TRBJ1-2	CASSDLVGAYGYTF	TGTGCCAGCAGTGACCTTGTGGGGGCCTATGGCTACACCTTC
TRBD1	-	TRBV27	TRBJ1-5	CASSPPGQGKQPQHF	TGTGCCAGCAGTCCGCCGGGACAGGGAAAGCAGCCCCAGCATTTT
TRBD2	-	TRBV18	TRBJ2-3	CASSPRSGGASTDTQYF	TGTGCCAGCTCACCACGGAGCGGGGGGGCTAGCACAGATACGCAGTATTTT
-	-	TRBV2	TRBJ2-7	CASRETRTPYEQYF	TGTGCCAGCAGGGAGACTAGGACACCCTACGAGCAGTACTTC
-	-	TRBV19	TRBJ2-1	CASSIVTGNEQFF	TGTGCCAGTAGTATAGTAACAGGCAATGAGCAGTTCTTC
-	-	TRBV6-2/TRBV6-3	TRBJ1-5	CASSGLGPAGNQPQHF	TGTGCCAGCAGCGGGCTCGGACCCGCGGGGAATCAGCCCCAGCATTTT
TRBD1	few	TRBV6-5	TRBJ1-1	CASSLSGTGTEAFF	TGTGCCAGCAGTCTGTCCGGGACAGGCACTGAAGCTTTCTTT
-	-	TRBV7-3	TRBJ2-5	CASSLYLEETQYF	TGTGCCAGCAGCTTATATTTGGAGGAGACCCAGTACTTC
-	-	TRBV6-5	TRBJ2-7	CATLGRDTLSYEQYF	TGTGCCACCCTGGGTAGGGACACTCTCTCCTACGAGCAGTACTTC
TRBD1	-	TRBV7-3	TRBJ1-6	CASSRDRDSPLHF	TGTGCCAGCAGCAGGGACAGAGATTCACCCCTCCACTTT
-	-	TRBV6-2/TRBV6-3	TRBJ2-7	CASSYSIAGAWISYEQYF	TGTGCCAGCAGTTACTCGATCGCAGGTGCCTGGATCTCCTACGAGCAGTACTTC
TRBD1	once	TRBV6-4	TRBJ2-1	CASSPHWTGNEQFF	TGTGCCAGCAGTCCCCATTGGACAGGGAATGAGCAGTTCTTC
-	-	TRBV15	TRBJ1-2	CATSRRTDYGYTF	TGTGCCACCAGCAGAAGGACAGACTATGGCTACACCTTC
-	-	TRBV20-1	TRBJ1-1	CSASPGNTEAFF	TGCAGTGCTAGTCCAGGGAACACTGAAGCTTTCTTT
-	-	TRBV11-2	TRBJ1-2	CASSSRGEGYTF	TGTGCCAGCAGCTCCAGGGGTGAAGGCTACACCTTC
TRBD1	-	TRBV29-1	TRBJ1-1	CSVHYRGVNTEAFF	TGCAGCGTTCACTACAGGGGCGTGAACACTGAAGCTTTCTTT
-	-	TRBV7-9	TRBJ1-1	CASSLPTRGVTEAFF	TGTGCCAGCAGCTTACCCACGCGGGGGGTCACTGAAGCTTTCTTT
-	-	TRBV27	TRBJ1-1	CASSLGGGPEAFF	TGTGCCAGCAGTTTAGGGGGGGGCCCTGAAGCTTTCTTT
-	-	TRBV6-1	TRBJ2-1	CASSDYHSSSREQFF	TGTGCCAGCAGTGATTATCACAGCTCAAGTCGTGAGCAGTTCTTC
TRBD1	-	TRBV30	TRBJ2-7	CAWTGTGNSYEQYF	TGTGCCTGGACCGGGACAGGGAACTCCTACGAGCAGTACTTC
-	-	TRBV29-1	TRBJ1-1	CSAQRRSGTEAFF	TGCAGCGCCCAAAGGAGGAGTGGAACTGAAGCTTTCTTT
TRBD1	few	TRBV7-8	TRBJ1-2	CASSFAGQARANYGYTF	TGTGCCAGCAGCTTCGCGGGACAGGCGAGAGCTAACTATGGCTACACCTTC
-	-	TRBV7-9	TRBJ1-1	CASSLGRNTEAFF	TGTGCCAGCAGCTTGGGCAGAAACACTGAAGCTTTCTTT
TRBD2	once	TRBV5-1	TRBJ2-1	CASRVAGDYNEQFF	TGCGCCAGCAGGGTAGCGGGCGACTACAATGAGCAGTTCTTC
-	-	TRBV6-1	TRBJ2-6	CASSERRTVLTGANVLTF	TGTGCCAGCAGTGAAAGGAGGACAGTACTCACTGGGGCCAACGTCCTGACTTTC
-	once	TRBV14	TRBJ2-3	CASSQEGRGATDTQYF	TGTGCCAGCAGCCAAGAAGGACGGGGGGCCACGGATACGCAGTATTTT
-	few	TRBV9	TRBJ2-5	CASSAGYQETQYF	TGTGCCAGCAGCGCCGGGTACCAAGAGACCCAGTACTTC
TRBD2	-	TRBV27	TRBJ2-5	CASMWLAGGPETQYF	TGTGCCAGCATGTGGCTAGCGGGGGGGCCGGAGACCCAGTACTTC
-	-	TRBV18	TRBJ1-1	CASRETVGNTEAFF	TGTGCCAGCCGAGAGACAGTAGGAAACACTGAAGCTTTCTTT
-	-	TRBV7-8	TRBJ1-6	CASSLAYPGAIGSPLHF	TGTGCCAGCAGCTTAGCGTACCCAGGGGCCATAGGTTCACCCCTCCACTTT
-	-	TRBV7-9	TRBJ1-2	CASTGAYGYTF	TGTGCCAGCACAGGGGCCTATGGCTACACCTTC
-	-	TRBV3-1/TRBV3-2	TRBJ1-5	CASSQTSGENQPQHF	TGTGCCAGCAGCCAAACCTCGGGGGAAAATCAGCCCCAGCATTTT
-	-	TRBV21-1	TRBJ1-3	CASSKGADRGKGNTIYF	TGTGCCAGCAGCAAGGGGGCCGACAGGGGCAAGGGAAACACCATATATTTT
-	-	TRBV3-1/TRBV3-2	TRBJ2-5	CASSQVLFEDSLGETQYF	TGTGCCAGCAGCCAAGTGCTGTTCGAGGATTCTCTCGGGGAGACCCAGTACTTC
-	-	TRBV27	TRBJ2-7	CASSFQGIYEQYF	TGTGCCAGCAGTTTTCAGGGGATCTACGAGCAGTACTTC
-	once	TRBV30	TRBJ2-6	CAWSRGSGANVLTF	TGTGCCTGGTCACGAGGGAGTGGGGCCAACGTCCTGACTTTC
TRBD1	-	TRBV30	TRBJ1-1	CAWGDRDTEAFF	TGTGCCTGGGGTGACAGGGACACTGAAGCTTTCTTT
-	-	TRBV10-3	TRBJ1-6	CAMRQTDNSPLHF	TGTGCCATGCGTCAGACTGACAATTCACCCCTCCACTTT
-	few	TRBV15	TRBJ1-6	CATSRYYAGNYNSPLHF	TGTGCCACCAGCAGATACTATGCCGGGAACTATAATTCACCCCTCCACTTT
TRBD1	-	TRBV10-3	TRBJ1-2	CAILAGQGAHANYGYTF	TGTGCCATTCTGGCCGGACAGGGGGCCCACGCTAACTATGGCTACACCTTC
TRBD1	-	TRBV6-2/TRBV6-3	TRBJ2-1	CASSYSGTGYSEQFF	TGTGCCAGCAGTTACTCGGGGACAGGGTATTCTGAGCAGTTCTTC
TRBD1	-	TRBV7-6	TRBJ1-3	CASSSRQGSGNTIYF	TGTGCCAGCAGCTCAAGACAGGGGTCTGGAAACACCATATATTTT
TRBD1	-	TRBV11-2	TRBJ2-1	CASSLRRTGDLFGYNEQFF	TGTGCCAGCAGCTTACGGAGGACAGGGGACCTCTTTGGCTACAATGAGCAGTTCTTC
-	-	TRBV9	TRBJ1-5	CASSVGGSNQPQHF	TGTGCCAGCAGCGTAGGAGGAAGCAATCAGCCCCAGCATTTT
TRBD1	-	TRBV11-1	TRBJ1-1	CASSLPVTGGKTEAFF	TGTGCCAGCAGCTTACCTGTGACAGGGGGCAAGACTGAAGCTTTCTTT
-	-	TRBV6-9	TRBJ1-2	CASSFGGEHGYTF	TGTGCCAGCAGTTTTGGGGGGGAACATGGCTACACCTTC
-	-	TRBV21-1	TRBJ2-2	CASSRPGVTGELFF	TGTGCCAGCAGCAGACCAGGGGTCACCGGGGAGCTGTTTTTT
TRBD2	once	TRBV7-3	TRBJ2-2	CASSLLSGRNTGELFF	TGTGCCAGCAGCTTACTTAGCGGGAGGAACACCGGGGAGCTGTTTTTT